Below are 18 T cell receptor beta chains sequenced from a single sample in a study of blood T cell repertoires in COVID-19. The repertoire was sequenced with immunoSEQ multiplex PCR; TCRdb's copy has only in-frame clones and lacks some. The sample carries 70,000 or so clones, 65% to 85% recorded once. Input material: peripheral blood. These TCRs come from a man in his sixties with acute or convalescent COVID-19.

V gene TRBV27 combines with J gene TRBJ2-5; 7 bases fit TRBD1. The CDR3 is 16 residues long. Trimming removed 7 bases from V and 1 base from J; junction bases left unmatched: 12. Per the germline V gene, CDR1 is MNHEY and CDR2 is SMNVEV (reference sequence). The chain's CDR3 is CASNPSLQGFQETQYF. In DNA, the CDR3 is TGTGCCAGCAACCCCTCTTTACAGGGGTTCCAAGAGACCCAGTACTTC.

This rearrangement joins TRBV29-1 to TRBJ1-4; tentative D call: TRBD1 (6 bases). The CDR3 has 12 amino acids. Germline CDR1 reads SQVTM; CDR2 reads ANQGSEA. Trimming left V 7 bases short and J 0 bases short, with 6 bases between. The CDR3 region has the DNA TGCAGCGGACAGGCAACTAATGAAAAACTGTTTTTT. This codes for CSGQATNEKLFF.

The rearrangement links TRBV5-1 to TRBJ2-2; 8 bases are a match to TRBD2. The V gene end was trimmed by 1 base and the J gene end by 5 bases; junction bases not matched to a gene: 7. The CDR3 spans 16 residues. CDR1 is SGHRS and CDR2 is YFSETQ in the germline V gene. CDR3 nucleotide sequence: TGCGCCAGCAGCTTGTTGGCGGGGGGACGTACCGGGGAGCTGTTTTTT. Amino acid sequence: CASSLLAGGRTGELFF. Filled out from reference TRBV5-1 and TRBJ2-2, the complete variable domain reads KAGVTQTPRYLIKTRGQQVTLSCSPISGHRSVSWYQQTPGQGLQFLFEYFSETQRNKGNFPGRFSGRQFSNSRSEMNVSTLELGDSALYLCASSLLAGGRTGELFFGEGSRLTVL.

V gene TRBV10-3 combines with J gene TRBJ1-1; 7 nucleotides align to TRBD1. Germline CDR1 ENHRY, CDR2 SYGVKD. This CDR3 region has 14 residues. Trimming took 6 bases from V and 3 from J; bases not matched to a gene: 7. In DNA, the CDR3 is TGTGCCATCAGAGTAGACAGGGTATACACTGAAGCTTTCTTT. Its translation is CAIRVDRVYTEAFF.

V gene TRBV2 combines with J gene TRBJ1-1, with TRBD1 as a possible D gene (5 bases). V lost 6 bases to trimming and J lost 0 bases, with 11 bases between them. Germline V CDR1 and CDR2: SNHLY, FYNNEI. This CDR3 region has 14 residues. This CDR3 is CASRQGNMNTEAFF. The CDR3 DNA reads TGTGCCAGCAGGCAGGGAAACATGAACACTGAAGCTTTCTTT.

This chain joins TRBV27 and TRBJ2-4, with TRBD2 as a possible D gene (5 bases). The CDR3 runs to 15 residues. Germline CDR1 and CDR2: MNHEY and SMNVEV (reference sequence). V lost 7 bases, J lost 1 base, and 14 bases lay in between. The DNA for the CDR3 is TGTGCCAGCACCTCGTTCGGGGTGGCCAAAAACATTCAGTACTTC. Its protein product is CASTSFGVAKNIQYF.

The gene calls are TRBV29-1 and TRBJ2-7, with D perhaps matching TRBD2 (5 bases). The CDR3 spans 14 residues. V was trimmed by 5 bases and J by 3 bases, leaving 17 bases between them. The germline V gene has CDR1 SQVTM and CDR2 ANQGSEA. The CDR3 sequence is CSVKIPGTSYEQYF. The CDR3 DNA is TGCAGCGTTAAAATTCCCGGTACTAGCTACGAGCAGTACTTC.

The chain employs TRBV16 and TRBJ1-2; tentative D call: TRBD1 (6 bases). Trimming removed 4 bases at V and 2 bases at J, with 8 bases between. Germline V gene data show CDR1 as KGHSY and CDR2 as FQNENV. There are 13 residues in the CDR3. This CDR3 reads CASSPTGNYGYTF. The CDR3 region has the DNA TGTGCCAGCAGCCCTACAGGGAACTATGGCTACACCTTC.

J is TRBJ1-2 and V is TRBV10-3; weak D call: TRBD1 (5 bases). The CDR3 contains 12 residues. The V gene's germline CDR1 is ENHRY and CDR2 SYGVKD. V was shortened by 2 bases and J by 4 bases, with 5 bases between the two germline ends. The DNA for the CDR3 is TGTGCCATCAGTGAGGGGGCCTATGGCTACACCTTC. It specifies CAISEGAYGYTF.

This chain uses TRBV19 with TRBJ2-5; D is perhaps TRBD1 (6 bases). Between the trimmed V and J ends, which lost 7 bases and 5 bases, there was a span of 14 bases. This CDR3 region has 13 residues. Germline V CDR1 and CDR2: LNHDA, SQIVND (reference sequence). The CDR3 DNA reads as TGTGCCAGTACCCCACGAGGGGGTGAGACCCAGTACTTC. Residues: CASTPRGGETQYF. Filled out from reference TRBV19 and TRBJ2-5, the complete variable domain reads DGGITQSPKYLFRKEGQNVTLSCEQNLNHDAMYWYRQDPGQGLRLIYYSQIVNDFQKGDIAEGYSVSREKKESFPLTVTSAQKNPTAFYLCASTPRGGETQYFGPGTRLLVL.

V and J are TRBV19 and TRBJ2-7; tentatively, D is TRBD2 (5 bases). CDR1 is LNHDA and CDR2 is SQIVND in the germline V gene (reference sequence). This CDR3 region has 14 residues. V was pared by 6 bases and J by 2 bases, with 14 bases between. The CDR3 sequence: CASSRRSLTYEQYF. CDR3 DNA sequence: TGTGCCAGTAGCCGGAGGAGCTTAACCTACGAGCAGTACTTC.

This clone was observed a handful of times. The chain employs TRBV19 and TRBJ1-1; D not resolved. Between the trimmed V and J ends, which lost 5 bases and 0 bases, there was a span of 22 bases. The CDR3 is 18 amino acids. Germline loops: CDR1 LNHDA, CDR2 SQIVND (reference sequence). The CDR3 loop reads CASSSGFGRLLLNTEAFF. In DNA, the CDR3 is TGTGCCAGTAGTTCGGGGTTCGGACGGCTTCTTCTGAACACTGAAGCTTTCTTT. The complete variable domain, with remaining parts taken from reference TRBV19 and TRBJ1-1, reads DGGITQSPKYLFRKEGQNVTLSCEQNLNHDAMYWYRQDPGQGLRLIYYSQIVNDFQKGDIAEGYSVSREKKESFPLTVTSAQKNPTAFYLCASSSGFGRLLLNTEAFFGQGTRLTVV.

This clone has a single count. The CDR3 sequence is CASSVAGAGANVLTF. The CDR3 DNA reads as TGTGCCAGCAGCGTAGCAGGGGCTGGGGCCAACGTCCTGACTTTC. The rearrangement joins TRBV9 to TRBJ2-6; tentative D call: TRBD1 (6 bases). Germline-derived CDR1 and CDR2 are SGDLS and YYNGEE. Trimming pared 0 bases from V and 2 bases from J, leaving 6 bases between. This CDR3 is 15 amino acids long.

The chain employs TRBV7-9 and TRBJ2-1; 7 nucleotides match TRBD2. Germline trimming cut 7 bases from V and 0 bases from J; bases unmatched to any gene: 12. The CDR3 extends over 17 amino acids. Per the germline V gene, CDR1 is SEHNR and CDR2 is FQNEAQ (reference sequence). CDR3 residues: CASTNLMGGSSYNEQFF. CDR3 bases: TGTGCCAGCACAAATCTTATGGGAGGGAGCTCCTACAATGAGCAGTTCTTC.

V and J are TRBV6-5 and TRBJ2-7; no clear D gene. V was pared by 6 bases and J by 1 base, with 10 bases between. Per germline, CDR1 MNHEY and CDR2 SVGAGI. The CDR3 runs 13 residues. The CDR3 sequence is CASRKAGSYEQYF. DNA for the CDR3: TGTGCCAGCAGGAAGGCCGGGTCCTACGAGCAGTACTTC.

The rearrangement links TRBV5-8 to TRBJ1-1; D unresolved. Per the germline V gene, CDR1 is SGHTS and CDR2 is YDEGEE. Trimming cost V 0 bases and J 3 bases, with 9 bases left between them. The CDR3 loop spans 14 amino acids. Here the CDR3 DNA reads TGTGCCAGCAGCTTGGCACCAGATTACACTGAAGCTTTCTTT. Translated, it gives CASSLAPDYTEAFF.

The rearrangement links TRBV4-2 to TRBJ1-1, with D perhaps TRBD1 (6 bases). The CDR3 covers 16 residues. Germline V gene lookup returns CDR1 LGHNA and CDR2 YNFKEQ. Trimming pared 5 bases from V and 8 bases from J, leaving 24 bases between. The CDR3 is CASSSKSGGRTPEAFF. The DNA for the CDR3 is TGTGCCAGCAGCTCCAAAAGCGGGGGGCGGACCCCAGAAGCTTTCTTT.

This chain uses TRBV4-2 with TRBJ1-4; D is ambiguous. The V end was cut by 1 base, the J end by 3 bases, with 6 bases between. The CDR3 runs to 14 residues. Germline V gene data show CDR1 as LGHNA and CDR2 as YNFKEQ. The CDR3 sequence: CASSQGGPNEKLFF. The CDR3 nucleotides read TGTGCCAGCAGCCAAGGCGGCCCTAATGAAAAACTGTTTTTT.